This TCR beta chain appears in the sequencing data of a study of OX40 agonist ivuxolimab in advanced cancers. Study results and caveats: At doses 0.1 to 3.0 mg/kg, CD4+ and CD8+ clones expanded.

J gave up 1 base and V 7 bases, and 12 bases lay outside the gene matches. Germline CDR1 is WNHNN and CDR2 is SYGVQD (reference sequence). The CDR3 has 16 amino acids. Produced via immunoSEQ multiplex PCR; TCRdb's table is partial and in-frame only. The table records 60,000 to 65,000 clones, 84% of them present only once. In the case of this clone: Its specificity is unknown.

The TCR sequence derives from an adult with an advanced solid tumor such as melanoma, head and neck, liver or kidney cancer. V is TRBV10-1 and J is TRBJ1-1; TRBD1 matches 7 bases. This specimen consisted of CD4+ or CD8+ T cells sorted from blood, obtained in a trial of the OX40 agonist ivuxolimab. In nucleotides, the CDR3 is TGCGCCAGCACCCCTGGTAGATGGACAGGGAACACTGAAGCTTTCTTT. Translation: CASTPGRWTGNTEAFF.